Included here is one T cell receptor beta chain sequence, with context. This entry belongs to a study of T cell responses to AZD1222 COVID-19 vaccine. TCRdb's copy holds only in-frame clones and misses some; the assay was immunoSEQ multiplex PCR. The sample consists of some 110,000 clones, more than 70% of them appearing once. Whether given at about 4 or about 12 weeks, second doses were pooled. V lost 4 bases and J 1 base, leaving 10 bases between the germline ends. Per the germline V gene, CDR1 is SGHTA and CDR2 is FQGTGA. The CDR3 length is 14 residues. The material sequenced was peripheral blood, taken 28 days after the second AZD1222 dose. This rearrangement joins TRBV7-3 to TRBJ2-5; D is ambiguous. This TCR was recovered from an adult who received the AZD1222 COVID-19 vaccine. As DNA, the CDR3 is TGTGCCAGCAGCTCCTCCGGGCCCCAAGAGACCCAGTACTTC. Protein sequence: CASSSSGPQETQYF.